This is a list of T cell receptor beta chains from one sample in a study of T cell responses to AZD1222 COVID-19 vaccine. The assay was immunoSEQ multiplex PCR, and TCRdb's table has in-frame clones only and misses some. Among approximately 130,000 clones listed, roughly 86% were seen once. The sequenced sample was peripheral blood, obtained 28 days after the second AZD1222 dose. The receptor source for this set is an adult who received the AZD1222 COVID-19 vaccine. Each CDR3 is given with its conserved first and last residue. The D gene is left open where the match is weak. Some rows have no size entry. The others give once, few or many, or a class for an expanded clone.

D	size	V	J	CDR3	DNA
TRBD2	.	TRBV6-6	TRBJ2-1	CASSYFSGGYNEQFF	TGTGCCAGCAGTTACTTTAGCGGGGGGTACAATGAGCAGTTCTTC
.	few	TRBV4-2	TRBJ2-5	CASSQDRGSGETQYF	TGTGCCAGCAGCCAAGATCGTGGGAGCGGGGAGACCCAGTACTTC
TRBD1	few	TRBV5-1	TRBJ1-1	CASSPGQIMNTEAFF	TGCGCCAGCAGTCCGGGACAGATAATGAACACTGAAGCTTTCTTT
.	.	TRBV5-1	TRBJ1-2	CASSFSGDYGYTF	TGCGCCAGCAGCTTCTCAGGTGACTATGGCTACACCTTC
.	once	TRBV24-1	TRBJ2-1	CATSESSEQFF	TGTGCCACCAGTGAGAGTAGTGAGCAGTTCTTC
TRBD1	.	TRBV7-2	TRBJ2-7	CASSPDRGIGEQYF	TGTGCCAGCAGCCCTGACAGGGGGATAGGCGAGCAGTACTTC
TRBD1	.	TRBV30	TRBJ1-3	CAWRRSSGGSSSGNTIYF	TGTGCCTGGAGGCGGTCATCAGGGGGCTCTTCTTCTGGAAACACCATATATTTT
.	.	TRBV6-6	TRBJ1-5	CASFLGHYSNQPQHF	TGTGCCAGTTTCCTGGGACATTATAGCAATCAGCCCCAGCATTTT
TRBD1	once	TRBV28	TRBJ1-2	CASNLRGRSYGYTF	TGTGCCAGCAACTTGAGGGGGCGCAGCTATGGCTACACCTTC
.	.	TRBV21-1	TRBJ1-1	CASSKEEVCTEAFF	TGTGCCAGCAGCAAAGAGGAGGTTTGCACTGAAGCTTTCTTT
TRBD2	.	TRBV11-1	TRBJ2-1	CASRTGTSGPNEQFF	TGTGCCAGCAGGACCGGGACTAGCGGACCCAATGAGCAGTTCTTC
.	.	TRBV9	TRBJ1-2	CASSPGIWDGYTF	TGTGCCAGCAGCCCAGGGATCTGGGATGGCTACACCTTC
TRBD2	.	TRBV7-2	TRBJ2-1	CASSSGLAGRRQFF	TGTGCCAGCAGCTCCGGGCTAGCGGGACGTCGACAGTTCTTC
.	.	TRBV20-1	TRBJ1-5	CSASSGSGNQPQHF	TGCAGTGCTAGTTCCGGGTCTGGCAATCAGCCCCAGCATTTT
.	.	TRBV6-5	TRBJ1-5	CASSYSGVSNQPQHF	TGTGCCAGCAGTTACTCGGGAGTTAGCAATCAGCCCCAGCATTTT
.	.	TRBV12-5	TRBJ2-3	CASGLTDTQYF	TGTGCTAGTGGTTTGACGGATACGCAGTATTTT
.	.	TRBV28	TRBJ2-7	CASNQDSEQYF	TGTGCCAGCAATCAGGACTCTGAGCAGTACTTC
TRBD2	.	TRBV5-1	TRBJ2-5	CASSSRGGQETQYF	TGCGCCAGCAGCTCCCGGGGGGGCCAGGAGACCCAGTACTTC
.	.	TRBV6-1	TRBJ1-6	CASSEWGFTDSPLHF	TGTGCCAGCAGTGAATGGGGTTTCACTGATTCACCCCTCCACTTT
TRBD1	.	TRBV24-1	TRBJ1-5	CATSDRRDRPGQPQHF	TGTGCCACCAGTGATCGACGGGACAGGCCGGGACAGCCCCAGCATTTT
.	.	TRBV25-1	TRBJ1-2	CASSEWGGTYGYTF	TGTGCCAGCAGTGAATGGGGCGGAACTTATGGCTACACCTTC
TRBD1	.	TRBV3-1/TRBV3-2	TRBJ1-5	CASSQGQQGDGQPQHF	TGTGCCAGCAGCCAAGGTCAGCAGGGGGATGGTCAGCCCCAGCATTTT
.	few	TRBV18	TRBJ2-7	CASTLGRYEQYF	TGTGCCAGCACTCTGGGGAGATACGAGCAGTACTTC
TRBD1	.	TRBV29-1	TRBJ1-3	CSVQGVTGNTIYF	TGCAGCGTTCAGGGGGTAACTGGAAACACCATATATTTT
.	.	TRBV5-1	TRBJ1-1	CASSPREGLNTEAFF	TGCGCCAGCAGCCCCCGGGAAGGACTCAACACTGAAGCTTTCTTT
TRBD1	.	TRBV5-6	TRBJ2-7	CASSFVTGEQYF	TGTGCCAGCAGCTTTGTGACAGGGGAGCAGTACTTC
TRBD1	.	TRBV2	TRBJ2-1	CASSIVDRGNEQFF	TGTGCCAGCAGTATTGTAGACAGGGGCAATGAGCAGTTCTTC
TRBD1	.	TRBV30	TRBJ1-1	CAWARGQGSEAFF	TGTGCCTGGGCCCGGGGACAGGGGAGTGAAGCTTTCTTT
.	.	TRBV19	TRBJ2-7	CASSIVGLEAYEQYF	TGTGCCAGTAGTATAGTGGGGCTGGAAGCCTACGAGCAGTACTTC
.	.	TRBV5-5	TRBJ1-5	CASSLTGNLEPQHF	TGTGCCAGCAGCTTGACAGGGAATCTGGAGCCCCAGCATTTT
.	.	TRBV7-9	TRBJ2-7	CASNRDNSYEQYF	TGTGCCAGCAACCGGGACAACTCCTACGAGCAGTACTTC
.	.	TRBV5-1	TRBJ1-2	CASSRQGDYGYTF	TGCGCCAGCAGCCGTCAGGGAGACTATGGCTACACCTTC
TRBD2	.	TRBV11-3	TRBJ2-7	CASSSGGRTYEQYF	TGTGCCAGCAGCTCGGGAGGGAGAACCTACGAGCAGTACTTC
.	.	TRBV28	TRBJ1-6	CASSLRRPGTLHF	TGTGCCAGCAGTTTAAGGCGGCCAGGGACCCTCCACTTT
.	.	TRBV6-5	TRBJ2-1	CASSGGGLWEQFF	TGTGCCAGCTCAGGGGGAGGGCTTTGGGAGCAGTTCTTC
TRBD1	once	TRBV7-9	TRBJ1-1	CASPGTGDTEAFF	TGTGCCAGCCCCGGGACAGGGGACACTGAAGCTTTCTTT
.	.	TRBV5-1	TRBJ2-5	CASGLLGAGETQYF	TGCGCCAGCGGACTACTAGGGGCCGGCGAGACCCAGTACTTC
.	.	TRBV5-8	TRBJ1-1	CASRKSGVTEAFF	TGTGCCAGCAGAAAAAGCGGGGTCACTGAAGCTTTCTTT
TRBD1	.	TRBV7-2	TRBJ2-7	CASSSRSRGLSYEQYF	TGTGCCAGCAGCTCCAGGAGCAGGGGGTTGTCCTACGAGCAGTACTTC
.	once	TRBV4-1	TRBJ1-5	CASSQDVGGFQPQHF	TGCGCCAGCAGCCAAGATGTTGGAGGTTTTCAGCCCCAGCATTTT
TRBD2	once	TRBV5-1	TRBJ2-2	CASSLLAGDPTTGELFF	TGCGCCAGCAGCTTGTTAGCGGGAGACCCGACCACCGGGGAGCTGTTTTTT
TRBD1	.	TRBV7-8	TRBJ1-2	CASSLGDRASYGYTF	TGTGCCAGCAGCTTAGGGGACAGGGCTTCCTATGGCTACACCTTC
TRBD1	.	TRBV6-5	TRBJ2-1	CASSYSPTGAYNEQFF	TGTGCCAGCAGTTACTCTCCGACAGGGGCCTACAATGAGCAGTTCTTC
TRBD1	.	TRBV27	TRBJ1-2	CASSFSGQGANYGYTF	TGTGCCAGCAGTTTCTCGGGACAGGGGGCTAACTATGGCTACACCTTC
.	.	TRBV12-3/TRBV12-4	TRBJ1-4	CASSPVGEELFF	TGTGCCAGCAGCCCGGTCGGCGAGGAACTGTTTTTT
.	once	TRBV28	TRBJ1-4	CASSHGGGNEKLFF	TGTGCCAGCAGCCATGGTGGGGGGAATGAAAAACTGTTTTTT
TRBD2	.	TRBV18	TRBJ2-7	CASSSAGTSGTYEQYF	TGTGCCAGCTCGTCGGCCGGGACTAGCGGCACCTACGAGCAGTACTTC
.	.	TRBV4-3	TRBJ1-5	CASSQEVWGRGNQPQHF	TGCGCCAGCAGCCAAGAGGTCTGGGGGCGAGGCAATCAGCCCCAGCATTTT